A single TCR beta chain is shown here with its context. The antigen is undetermined. The data derive from a study of post-analysis software for immune sequencing data. Whole-study findings and limits: TRBV5-6, TRBV5-1 and TRBV20-1 were among several TRBV segments more frequent in patients than controls. Significantly lower normalized Chao1 diversity was found in patients with multiple sclerosis relative to controls.

Looked up from germline, CDR1 is SGHTA and CDR2 is FQGNSA. Trimming stripped 1 base from V and 10 bases from J, with 20 bases between. This CDR3 is built from 15 residues. Researchers reported that TCR beta cDNA libraries carried unique molecular identifiers. One entry per CDR3 protein, called by TCRdb with MiXCR from the PCR reads. The table includes 750,000 to 950,000 distinct CDR3 sequences, approximately 50% detected once. Sequenced material: blood. The rearrangement joins TRBV7-2 to TRBJ2-7, with D possibly matching TRBD1 (5 bases). This TCR derives from a girl aged 5-17 years with multiple sclerosis. CDR3 sequence: CASSLVAHADGAQYF. The CDR3 DNA sequence: TGTGCCAGCAGCTTAGTGGCCCACGCCGATGGGGCCCAGTACTTC.